The 23 T cell receptor beta chains presented below share a single source sample, sequenced in a study of T cell repertoires in cytomegalovirus infection. Which antigens these TCRs recognize remains unknown. TCRdb reprocessed the reads via MiXCR and lists one record per CDR3 protein. Of fewer than 1,000,000 distinct CDR3 sequences in the sample, around 30% were seen once. The sample consisted of cultured CD8+ T cells from PBMCs, taken from culture after CMV antigen stimulation. These receptors all come from a human donor in good health (CMV status not recorded). Some clones in this sample may be carry-over from other donors' samples.

This clonotype was picked up a small number of times. V and J are TRBV28 and TRBJ1-5; 7 bases agree with TRBD1. The germline gives CDR1 MDHEN, CDR2 SYDVKM. The V and J ends lost 8 bases and 4 bases, in that order; junction bases with no gene match: 14. This CDR3 has 16 residues. The DNA of the CDR3 is TGTGCCAGCGCCCTGATGACAGGGCAAGAAAATCAGCCCCAGCATTTT. Protein: CASALMTGQENQPQHF.

This chain joins TRBV3-1 and TRBJ2-6; no clear D gene. V shed 5 bases and J shed 4 bases, with 6 bases lying between them. Germline V gives CDR1 LGHDT, CDR2 YNNKEL (reference sequence). The CDR3 consists of 13 residues. Here the CDR3 reads CASSFRGANVLTF. The DNA for the CDR3 is TGTGCCAGCAGCTTCCGGGGGGCCAACGTCCTGACTTTC.

This clonotype was observed a handful of times. The chain carries TRBV11-2 and TRBJ2-3; TRBD2 is a possible D gene (6 bases). Germline CDR1 SGHAT, CDR2 FQNNGV. Trimming cost V 0 bases and J 1 base, with 11 bases left between them. The CDR3 totals 16 residues. DNA for the CDR3: TGTGCCAGCAGCTTAGATCCGGGCGGGGGCACAGATACGCAGTATTTT. This encodes CASSLDPGGGTDTQYF.

The chain combines TRBV5-1 with TRBJ1-2; D is unclear. Per the germline V gene, CDR1 is SGHRS and CDR2 is YFSETQ. The V and J ends lost 4 bases and 2 bases respectively, with 12 bases between them. The CDR3 consists of 14 residues. The CDR3 protein is CASSDGGLNYGYTF. The CDR3 DNA is TGCGCCAGCAGCGATGGCGGACTGAACTATGGCTACACCTTC.

This clonotype was seen just once. This chain links TRBV7-3 with TRBJ2-3; no firm D call. The germline V gene has CDR1 SGHTA and CDR2 FQGTGA. With 4 bases removed from V and 2 bases from J, the gap between germline ends came to 16 bases. The CDR3 extends over 16 amino acids. The CDR3 sequence is CASSSLAGHPTDTQYF. CDR3 bases: TGTGCCAGCAGCTCCTTAGCTGGGCACCCCACAGATACGCAGTATTTT.

This clonotype came up a few times. This chain links TRBV29-1 with TRBJ1-1; D gene uncertain. CDR3 size: 15 residues. Germline V gene sequence: CDR1 SQVTM, CDR2 ANQGSEA. V was shortened by 0 bases and J by 1 base, with 12 bases between the two germline ends. CDR3 sequence: CSVEDWTGRNTEAFF. The CDR3 nucleotides read TGCAGCGTTGAAGACTGGACTGGCAGGAACACTGAAGCTTTCTTT.

This clonotype was seen a handful of times. The chain links TRBV2 to TRBJ2-7, with 7 bases matching TRBD2. The junction had 4 bases not matched to a gene; V was cut back by 9 bases and J by 2 bases. CDR3 length equals 12 residues. The germline V gene has CDR1 SNHLY and CDR2 FYNNEI. CDR3: CASKSGAYEQYF. In nucleotides, the CDR3 is TGTGCCAGTAAAAGCGGGGCCTACGAGCAGTACTTC.

This clonotype was seen at least ten times. The chain combines TRBV7-2 with TRBJ2-5, with 7 nucleotides matching TRBD2. The length of the CDR3 is 17 residues. Trimming took 2 bases from V and 1 from J; bases not matched to a gene: 10. Germline V lookup: CDR1 SGHTA, CDR2 FQGNSA. The CDR3 DNA follows: TGTGCCAGCAGCTTAAAAGGGTCCTTAGCGGGCCAAGAGACCCAGTACTTC. Protein product: CASSLKGSLAGQETQYF.

The CDR3 is CASSYLRANSYNEQFF. For the CDR3, the DNA is TGTGCCAGCAGTTACCTCCGGGCCAACTCCTACAATGAGCAGTTCTTC. The chain links TRBV6-6 to TRBJ2-1; D remains unclear. The CDR3 is made up of 16 amino acids. The germline gives CDR1 MNHNY, CDR2 SVGAGI (reference sequence). V lost 2 bases, J lost 0 bases, and 11 bases lay in between.

The rearrangement uses TRBV14 and TRBJ1-4; D may be TRBD1 (6 bases). Germline values: CDR1 SGHDN, CDR2 FVKESK. The CDR3 runs to 14 residues. V dropped 1 base and J dropped 8 bases, with 11 bases sitting between them. The CDR3 DNA follows: TGTGCCAGCAGCCAAGCCAGGGGCAGAGAAAAACTGTTTTTT. Translation: CASSQARGREKLFF.

V is TRBV6-2 or TRBV6-3 and J is TRBJ1-2; the D is unclear. The V end was cut by 2 bases, the J end by 7 bases, with 14 bases between. Germline V lookup: CDR1 MNHEY, CDR2 SVGEGT. The length of the CDR3 is 14 residues. The CDR3 DNA follows: TGTGCCAGCAGTTACCGGGCCAGTTACTCTGGCTACACCTTC. It translates to CASSYRASYSGYTF.

The chain links TRBV5-1 to TRBJ1-4; D is undetermined. Looked up from germline, CDR1 is SGHRS and CDR2 is YFSETQ. The length of the CDR3 is 18 residues. Trimming took 1 base from V and 6 from J, leaving 22 bases between them. The CDR3: CASSLTPTGVFWDEKLFF. The CDR3 DNA sequence: TGCGCCAGCAGCTTGACCCCCACCGGGGTTTTCTGGGATGAAAAACTGTTTTTT.

The chain combines TRBV5-1 with TRBJ2-5; TRBD1 might be the D (6 bases). Trimming shortened V by 4 bases and J by 7 bases, and 23 bases separated the two germline ends. Per germline, CDR1 SGHRS and CDR2 YFSETQ. This CDR3 contains 16 residues. The CDR3 nucleotides read TGCGCCAGCAGCCCCGCGGCAGGGGACGTAGAGGGGACCCAGTACTTC. Translating it yields CASSPAAGDVEGTQYF.

The genes are TRBV24-1 and TRBJ1-2; maybe TRBD1 (6 bases). Trimming left V 0 bases short and J 10 bases short, with 17 bases between. CDR3 size: 15 residues. CDR1 KGHDR and CDR2 SFDVKD come from the germline V gene. CDR3 coding DNA: TGTGCCACCAGTGATTTGGGATCAGGGGAAGATGACTACACCTTC. The encoded protein is CATSDLGSGEDDYTF.

Here the CDR3 reads CASSLRQGANVIQYF. The CDR3 DNA sequence: TGTGCCAGCAGTCTCCGACAGGGGGCGAATGTCATTCAGTACTTC. The V and J genes are TRBV12-3 or TRBV12-4 and TRBJ2-4, with 10 positions matching TRBD1. V lost 5 bases and J lost 9; bases outside the gene matches: 10. CDR3 length equals 15 residues.

V and J are TRBV7-6 and TRBJ2-1; TRBD1 aligns across 8 bases. J gave up 5 bases and V 2 bases, and 2 bases lay outside the gene matches. The germline CDR1 and CDR2 sequences are SGHVS and FNYEAQ. CDR3 length equals 14 residues. The CDR3: CASSLPDRDNEQFF. The CDR3 region has the DNA TGTGCCAGCAGCTTACCGGACAGGGACAATGAGCAGTTCTTC.

This clonotype was found many times. The chain links TRBV7-6 to TRBJ2-5, with 7 positions matching TRBD1. CDR1 SGHVS and CDR2 FNYEAQ come from the germline V gene. With 4 bases clipped from V and 3 bases from J, the junction kept 8 bases outside the gene matches. The CDR3 is 15 residues long. This CDR3 is CASSYGDREEETQYF. The CDR3 DNA reads TGTGCCAGCAGCTACGGCGACAGGGAAGAAGAGACCCAGTACTTC.

This clonotype turned up a few times. V gene TRBV7-8 combines with J gene TRBJ2-7; the match to TRBD1 covers 8 bases. Trimming at V came to 5 bases and at J to 2 bases, leaving 5 bases not matched to a gene. Germline CDR1 reads SGHVS; CDR2 reads FQNEAQ. The CDR3 is made up of 14 amino acids. The CDR3 region has the DNA TGTGCCAGCAGCGAGACAGGGGACACCTACGAGCAGTACTTC. Its protein product is CASSETGDTYEQYF.

This clonotype has a count of ten or more. The CDR3 protein is CASSAGTSNTEAFF. Written as DNA, the CDR3 is TGTGCCAGCAGCGCTGGGACATCGAACACTGAAGCTTTCTTT. The V gene is TRBV7-2, the J gene TRBJ1-1, with D perhaps matching TRBD1 (6 bases). From germline, CDR1 is SGHTA and CDR2 FQGNSA. V was clipped by 5 bases and J by 1 base, with 11 bases between them. The CDR3 has 14 residues.

This clonotype showed up many times. The rearrangement uses TRBV7-9 and TRBJ1-3, with D possibly matching TRBD1 (5 bases). Per the germline V gene, CDR1 is SEHNR and CDR2 is FQNEAQ (reference sequence). The CDR3 has 14 amino acids. Trimming removed 4 bases from V and 7 bases from J, with 14 bases in between. CDR3: CASSSDTHGNTIYF. In DNA, the CDR3 is TGTGCCAGCAGCTCGGACACCCACGGGAACACCATATATTTT. The whole variable domain, filled in from reference TRBV7-9 and TRBJ1-3, reads DTGVSQNPRHKITKRGQNVTFRCDPISEHNRLYWYRQTLGQGPEFLTYFQNEAQLEKSRLLSDRFSAERPKGSFSTLEIQRTEQGDSAMYLCASSSDTHGNTIYFGEGSWLTVV.

This chain uses TRBV3-1 with TRBJ2-5, with 7 positions matching TRBD2. The junction had 6 bases not matched to a gene; V was cut back by 1 base and J by 4 bases. The CDR3 runs to 15 residues. Germline-derived CDR1 and CDR2 are LGHDT and YNNKEL (reference sequence). The CDR3 DNA reads as TGTGCCAGCAGCCAAGGGCTAGCGGCTCTAGAGACCCAGTACTTC. Protein: CASSQGLAALETQYF.

DNA of the CDR3: TGTGCCAGCACCTGGACAGGGTCGGTCACAGATACGCAGTATTTT. Amino acid sequence: CASTWTGSVTDTQYF. This sequence joins TRBV27 and TRBJ2-3, with 8 bases aligning to TRBD1. Trimming at V came to 7 bases and at J to 2 bases, leaving 8 bases not matched to a gene. Germline V CDR1 and CDR2: MNHEY, SMNVEV (reference sequence). The CDR3 loop spans 15 amino acids.

This chain uses TRBV27 with TRBJ2-7; no clear D. The germline V gene encodes CDR1 MNHEY and CDR2 SMNVEV (reference sequence). V lost 2 bases, J lost 0 bases, and 8 bases lay in between. CDR3 length: 14 residues. The CDR3 DNA sequence: TGTGCCAGCAGTTTACTGGGCGGCTCCTACGAGCAGTACTTC. Translated: CASSLLGGSYEQYF.